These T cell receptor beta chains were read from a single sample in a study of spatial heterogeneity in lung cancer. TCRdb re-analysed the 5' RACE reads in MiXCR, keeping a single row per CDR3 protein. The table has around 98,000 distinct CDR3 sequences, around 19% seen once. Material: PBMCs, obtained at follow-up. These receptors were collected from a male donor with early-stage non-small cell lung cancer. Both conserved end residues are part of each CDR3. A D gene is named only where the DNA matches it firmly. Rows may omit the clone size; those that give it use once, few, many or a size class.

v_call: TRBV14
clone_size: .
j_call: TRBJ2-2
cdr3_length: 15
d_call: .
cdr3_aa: CASSPAGIFSGELFF
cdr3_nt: TGTGCCAGCAGCCCAGCCGGGATTTTTTCCGGGGAGCTGTTTTTT

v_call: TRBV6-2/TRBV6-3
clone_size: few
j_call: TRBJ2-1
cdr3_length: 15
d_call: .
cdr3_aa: CASSYSGYSYNEQFF
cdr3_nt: TGTGCCAGCAGTTACTCCGGCTACTCCTACAATGAGCAGTTCTTC

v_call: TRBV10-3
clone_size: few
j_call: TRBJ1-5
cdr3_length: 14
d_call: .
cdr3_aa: CAISEGQSNQPQHF
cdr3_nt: TGTGCCATCAGTGAGGGCCAGAGCAATCAGCCCCAGCATTTT

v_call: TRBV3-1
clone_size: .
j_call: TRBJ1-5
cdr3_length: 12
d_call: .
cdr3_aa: CASSQEVGPQHF
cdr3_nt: TGTGCCAGCAGCCAAGAAGTGGGACCCCAGCATTTT

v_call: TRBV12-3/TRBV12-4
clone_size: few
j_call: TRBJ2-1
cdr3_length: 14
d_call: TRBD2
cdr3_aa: CASEKGLAYNEQFF
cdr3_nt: TGTGCCAGCGAAAAGGGACTAGCGTACAATGAGCAGTTCTTC

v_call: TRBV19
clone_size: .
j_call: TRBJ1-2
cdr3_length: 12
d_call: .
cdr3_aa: CATRGGHYGYTF
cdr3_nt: TGTGCCACCCGGGGCGGACACTATGGCTACACCTTC

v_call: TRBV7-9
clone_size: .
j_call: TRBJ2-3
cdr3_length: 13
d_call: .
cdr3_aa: CGSSFGATDTQYF
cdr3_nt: TGTGGCAGCAGCTTCGGCGCCACAGATACGCAGTATTTT

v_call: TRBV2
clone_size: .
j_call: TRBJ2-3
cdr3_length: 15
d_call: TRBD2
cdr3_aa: CASSFLAGGSDTQYF
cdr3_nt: TGTGCCAGCAGTTTTCTAGCGGGGGGGTCAGATACGCAGTATTTT

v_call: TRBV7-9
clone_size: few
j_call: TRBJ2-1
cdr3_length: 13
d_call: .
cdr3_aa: CASSFTAYNEQFF
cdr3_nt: TGTGCCAGCAGCTTTACAGCCTACAATGAGCAGTTCTTC

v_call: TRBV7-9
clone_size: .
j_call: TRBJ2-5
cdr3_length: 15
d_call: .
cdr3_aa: CASSPRGGGQQTQYF
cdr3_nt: TGTGCCAGCAGCCCAAGAGGGGGGGGCCAACAGACCCAGTACTTC

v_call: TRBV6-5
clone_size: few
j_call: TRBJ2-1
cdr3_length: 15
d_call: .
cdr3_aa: CASSYSITSINEQFF
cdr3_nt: TGTGCCAGCAGTTACTCGATTACTAGCATCAATGAGCAGTTCTTC

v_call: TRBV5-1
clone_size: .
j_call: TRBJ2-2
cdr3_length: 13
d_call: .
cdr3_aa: CASSLIVDRELFF
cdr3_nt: TGCGCCAGCAGCTTAATCGTAGACCGGGAGCTGTTTTTT

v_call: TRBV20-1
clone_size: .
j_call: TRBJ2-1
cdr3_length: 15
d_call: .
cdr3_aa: CSARVEGREYNEQFF
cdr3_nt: TGCAGTGCTAGAGTGGAGGGCCGAGAATACAATGAGCAGTTCTTC

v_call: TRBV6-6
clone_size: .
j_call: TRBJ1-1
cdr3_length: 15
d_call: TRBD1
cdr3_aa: CASSYLGQQNTEAFF
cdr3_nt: TGTGCCAGCAGTTACCTGGGACAGCAGAACACTGAAGCTTTCTTT

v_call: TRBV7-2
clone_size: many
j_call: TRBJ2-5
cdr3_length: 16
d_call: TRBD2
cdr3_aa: CASSFLSGAYQETQYF
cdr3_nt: TGTGCCAGCAGCTTCCTTAGCGGGGCGTACCAAGAGACCCAGTACTTC

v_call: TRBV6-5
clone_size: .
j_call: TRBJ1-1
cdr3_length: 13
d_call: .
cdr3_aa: CASSYLQGVEAFF
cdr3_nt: TGTGCCAGCAGTTACCTACAAGGGGTTGAAGCTTTCTTT

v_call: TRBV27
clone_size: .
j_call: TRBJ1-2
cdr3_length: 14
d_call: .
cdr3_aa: CASSLYPGHSGYTF
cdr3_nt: TGTGCCAGCAGTTTATATCCGGGTCATAGTGGCTACACCTTC

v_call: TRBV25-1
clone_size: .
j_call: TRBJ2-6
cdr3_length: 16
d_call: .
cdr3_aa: CASSESVFSGANVLTF
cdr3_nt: TGTGCCAGCAGTGAATCAGTTTTCTCTGGGGCCAACGTCCTGACTTTC

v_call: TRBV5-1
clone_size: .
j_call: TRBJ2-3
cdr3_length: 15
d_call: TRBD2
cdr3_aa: CASSVGTSDTDTQYF
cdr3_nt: TGCGCCAGCAGCGTCGGGACTAGCGACACAGATACGCAGTATTTT

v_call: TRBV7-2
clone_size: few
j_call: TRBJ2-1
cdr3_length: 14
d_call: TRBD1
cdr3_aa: CASSSDRAYNEQFF
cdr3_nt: TGTGCCAGCAGCTCGGACAGGGCCTACAATGAGCAGTTCTTC

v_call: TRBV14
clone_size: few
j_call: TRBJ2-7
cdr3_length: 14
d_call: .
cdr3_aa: CASSGGLGSYEQYF
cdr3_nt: TGTGCCAGCAGCGGGGGGCTCGGAAGCTACGAGCAGTACTTC

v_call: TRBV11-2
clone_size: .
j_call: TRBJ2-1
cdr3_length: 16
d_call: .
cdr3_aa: CASSFSAGAYYNEQFF
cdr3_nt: TGTGCCAGCAGCTTTAGTGCGGGGGCCTACTACAATGAGCAGTTCTTC

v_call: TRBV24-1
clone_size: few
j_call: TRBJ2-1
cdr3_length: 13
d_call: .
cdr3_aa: CATSALTTGEQFF
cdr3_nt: TGTGCCACCAGTGCCCTAACTACAGGTGAGCAGTTCTTC

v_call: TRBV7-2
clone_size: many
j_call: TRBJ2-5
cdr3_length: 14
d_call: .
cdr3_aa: CASSLAVQGETQYF
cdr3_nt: TGTGCCAGCAGCTTAGCGGTACAGGGTGAGACCCAGTACTTC

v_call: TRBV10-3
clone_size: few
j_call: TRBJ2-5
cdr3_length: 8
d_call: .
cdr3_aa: CAISLSDF
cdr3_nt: TGTGCCATCAGCCTCTCCGACTTC

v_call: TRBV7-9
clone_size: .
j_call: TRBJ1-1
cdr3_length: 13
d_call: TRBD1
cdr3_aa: CASSYRGGTEAFF
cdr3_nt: TGTGCCAGCAGCTACAGGGGAGGCACTGAAGCTTTCTTT

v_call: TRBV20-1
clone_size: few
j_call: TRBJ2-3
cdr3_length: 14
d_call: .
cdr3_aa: CSARDYRAPRTQYF
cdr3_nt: TGCAGTGCTAGAGATTACAGGGCCCCTCGTACGCAGTATTTT

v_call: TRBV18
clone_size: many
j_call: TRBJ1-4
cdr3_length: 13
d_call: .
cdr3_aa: CASSPPPNEKLFF
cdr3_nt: TGTGCCAGCTCACCACCCCCAAATGAAAAACTGTTTTTT

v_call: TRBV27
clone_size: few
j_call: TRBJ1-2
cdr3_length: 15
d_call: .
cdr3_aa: CASIPGAVANYGYTF
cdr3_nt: TGTGCCAGCATCCCCGGGGCGGTAGCTAACTATGGCTACACCTTC

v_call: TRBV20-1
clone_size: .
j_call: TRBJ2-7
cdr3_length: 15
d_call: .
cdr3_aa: CSARDRGTRPNEQYF
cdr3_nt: TGCAGTGCTAGAGATCGGGGGACCCGTCCCAACGAGCAGTACTTC

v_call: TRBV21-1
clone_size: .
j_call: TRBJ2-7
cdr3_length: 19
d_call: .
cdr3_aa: CASSRSELSGTFFSYEQYF
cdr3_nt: TGTGCCAGCAGCAGAAGCGAATTAAGCGGGACATTTTTCTCCTACGAGCAGTACTTC

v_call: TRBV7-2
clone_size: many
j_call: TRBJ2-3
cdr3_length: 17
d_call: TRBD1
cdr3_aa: CASSLVPGRGQGDTQYF
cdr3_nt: TGTGCCAGCAGCTTAGTACCCGGCAGGGGGCAGGGAGATACGCAGTATTTT

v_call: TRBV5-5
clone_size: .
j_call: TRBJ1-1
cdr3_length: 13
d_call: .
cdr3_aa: CASSFGMNTEAFF
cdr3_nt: TGTGCCAGCAGCTTTGGTATGAACACTGAAGCTTTCTTT

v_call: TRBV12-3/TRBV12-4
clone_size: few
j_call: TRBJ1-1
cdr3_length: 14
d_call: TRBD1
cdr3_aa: CASSPGGVNTEAFF
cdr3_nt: TGTGCCAGCAGTCCAGGGGGAGTGAACACTGAAGCTTTCTTT

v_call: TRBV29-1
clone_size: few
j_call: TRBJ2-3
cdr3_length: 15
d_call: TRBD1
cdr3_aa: CSVGRDRQSTDTQYF
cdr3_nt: TGCAGCGTTGGCCGGGACAGGCAAAGCACAGATACGCAGTATTTT

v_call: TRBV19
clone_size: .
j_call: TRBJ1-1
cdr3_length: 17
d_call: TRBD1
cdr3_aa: CASIPGGWTGSDTEAFF
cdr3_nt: TGTGCCAGTATTCCGGGAGGTTGGACAGGTTCGGACACTGAAGCTTTCTTT

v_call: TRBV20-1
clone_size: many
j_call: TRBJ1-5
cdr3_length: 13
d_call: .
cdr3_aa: CSAGGKGNQPQHF
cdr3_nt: TGCAGTGCCGGTGGAAAGGGAAATCAGCCCCAGCATTTT

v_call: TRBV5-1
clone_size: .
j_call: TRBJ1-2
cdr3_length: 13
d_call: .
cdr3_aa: CASSFQAPYGYTF
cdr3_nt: TGCGCCAGCAGCTTCCAGGCCCCCTATGGCTACACCTTC

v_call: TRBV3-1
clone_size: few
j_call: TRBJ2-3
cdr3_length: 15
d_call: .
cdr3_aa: CASSPTAGPTDTQYF
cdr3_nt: TGTGCCAGCAGCCCAACAGCGGGCCCCACAGATACGCAGTATTTT

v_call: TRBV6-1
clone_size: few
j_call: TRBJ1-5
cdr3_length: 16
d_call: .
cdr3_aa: CASSYATLGSNQPQHF
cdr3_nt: TGTGCCAGCAGTTACGCGACCCTGGGTAGCAATCAGCCCCAGCATTTT

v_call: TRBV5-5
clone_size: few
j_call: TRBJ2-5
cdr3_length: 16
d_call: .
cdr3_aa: CASSSPVQGIQETQYF
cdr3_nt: TGTGCCAGCAGCTCCCCGGTCCAGGGCATACAAGAGACCCAGTACTTC

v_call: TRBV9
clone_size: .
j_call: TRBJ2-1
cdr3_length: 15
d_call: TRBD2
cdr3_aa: CASSWTSGEYNEQFF
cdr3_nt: TGTGCCAGCAGCTGGACTAGCGGAGAATACAATGAGCAGTTCTTC

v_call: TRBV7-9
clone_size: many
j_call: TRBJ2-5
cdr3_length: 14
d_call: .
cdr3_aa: CASSLMVALETQYF
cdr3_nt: TGTGCCAGCAGCTTAATGGTAGCTCTAGAGACCCAGTACTTC

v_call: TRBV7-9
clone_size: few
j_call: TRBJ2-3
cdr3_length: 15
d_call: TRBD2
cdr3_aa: CASSQLAGFADTQYF
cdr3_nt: TGTGCCAGCAGCCAGCTAGCGGGGTTCGCAGATACGCAGTATTTT

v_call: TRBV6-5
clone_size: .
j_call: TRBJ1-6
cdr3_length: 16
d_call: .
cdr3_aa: CASSSGTSSYNSPLHF
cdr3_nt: TGTGCCAGCAGTTCTGGGACGAGCTCCTATAATTCACCCCTCCACTTT

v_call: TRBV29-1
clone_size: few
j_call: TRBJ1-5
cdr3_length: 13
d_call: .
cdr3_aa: CSVVGAPNQPQHF
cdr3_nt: TGCAGCGTTGTCGGGGCACCCAATCAGCCCCAGCATTTT

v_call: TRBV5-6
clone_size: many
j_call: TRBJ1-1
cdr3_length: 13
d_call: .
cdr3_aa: CASSLGQFTEAFF
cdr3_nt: TGTGCCAGCAGCCTCGGACAGTTCACTGAAGCTTTCTTT

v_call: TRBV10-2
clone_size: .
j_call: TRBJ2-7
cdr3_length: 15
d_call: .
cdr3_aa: CASSESTAGIYEQYF
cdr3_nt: TGCGCCAGCAGTGAGTCGACTGCAGGGATCTACGAGCAGTACTTC

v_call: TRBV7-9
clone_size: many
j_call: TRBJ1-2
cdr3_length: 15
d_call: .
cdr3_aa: CASSLPGARPNGYTF
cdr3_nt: TGTGCCAGCAGCTTACCCGGTGCAAGGCCGAATGGCTACACCTTC

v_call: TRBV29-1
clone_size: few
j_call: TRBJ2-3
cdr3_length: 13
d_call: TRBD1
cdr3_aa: CSANRGFTDTQYF
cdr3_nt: TGCAGCGCCAACAGGGGCTTCACAGATACGCAGTATTTT

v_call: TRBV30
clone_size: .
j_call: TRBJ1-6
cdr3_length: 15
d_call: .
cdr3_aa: CAWSTRSSYNSPLHF
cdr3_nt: TGTGCCTGGAGTACGCGGAGCTCCTATAATTCACCCCTCCACTTT

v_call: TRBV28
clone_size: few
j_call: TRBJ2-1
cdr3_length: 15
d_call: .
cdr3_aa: CASSLGSTSHGEQFF
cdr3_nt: TGTGCCAGCAGTTTAGGTTCGACAAGCCATGGCGAGCAGTTCTTC

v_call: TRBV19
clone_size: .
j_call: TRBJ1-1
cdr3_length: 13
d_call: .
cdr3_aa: CASSKGGTWTAQF
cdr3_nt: TGTGCCAGTAGTAAAGGGGGGACCTGGACAGCACAATTT